This T cell receptor beta chain comes out of a study of cytomegalovirus exposure and HLA in healthy donors. The repertoire was sequenced with immunoSEQ multiplex PCR; TCRdb's copy has only in-frame clones and lacks some. The data show 100,000 to 150,000 clones, with roughly 95% seen just once and about 1.7% held by the top ten. The CDR3 sequence is 13 residues long. Germline CDR1 is GTSNPN and CDR2 is SVGIG (reference sequence). The V end lost 2 bases, the J end lost 3 bases, and 11 bases lay between the germline ends. Sample: PBMCs. The TCR was taken from a man between 18 and 35 years old in good health and CMV-seronegative. This rearrangement joins TRBV30 to TRBJ2-7, with a weak D call TRBD1 (6 bases). CDR3 DNA sequence: TGTGCCTGGAGTCAGGCAGGGGTCTACGAGCAGTACTTC. It encodes CAWSQAGVYEQYF.